The rows below give T cell receptor beta chains drawn from one sample of a study of T cells in narcolepsy. The repertoire was sequenced with immunoSEQ multiplex PCR; TCRdb's copy has only in-frame clones and lacks some. There are 30,000 to 35,000 clones in the sample; approximately 85% occur only once, and 2% to 3% lies in the top ten. The sample consisted of CD45RA- memory CD4+ T cells from PBMCs. Receptors originate from a human donor with narcolepsy. The conserved cysteine and the conserved F or W are not part of the CDR3 here. A D gene is named only where the DNA matches it firmly.

TRBV27,TRBJ1-4,.,ASRGHGADEKLF
TRBV5-6,TRBJ1-2,.,ASSLSGQGGYT
TRBV2,TRBJ2-3,TRBD2,ASMSQAGGPHTQY
TRBV6-5,TRBJ1-6,.,ASSYGQYNSPLH
TRBV6-1,TRBJ2-1,.,ASSEAAGYEGEQF
TRBV5-4,TRBJ2-2,TRBD1,ASSSQGAGNTGELF
TRBV5-1,TRBJ2-3,.,ASSLAPAADTQY
TRBV28,TRBJ2-3,.,ASSLPSRSTDTQY
TRBV18,TRBJ1-5,.,ASPPRPGFTQPQH
TRBV29-1,TRBJ1-2,.,SVDPGEYGYT
TRBV6-1,TRBJ2-7,.,ATTREPLAYEQY
TRBV6-1,TRBJ2-7,TRBD2,ASQRGAFYEQY
TRBV6-6,TRBJ2-2,TRBD1,ASSTTGVGDGELF
TRBV5-1,TRBJ1-3,TRBD1,ASRTGAGNTIY
TRBV10-1,TRBJ1-1,.,ASSESGRNTEAF
TRBV30,TRBJ2-7,.,AWNDWDEQY
TRBV21-1,TRBJ2-3,.,ASSLRTSGGHTQY
TRBV7-5,TRBJ1-2,.,VRRTGTGLRRNYGYT
TRBV6-6,TRBJ2-5,TRBD1,ASSSQGAGGETQY
TRBV30,TRBJ1-1,.,ACEPLMNTEAF
TRBV5-1,TRBJ2-7,.,ASSLEVGDEQY
TRBV25-1,TRBJ2-5,TRBD1,ASSDLQGEETQY
TRBV18,TRBJ2-5,TRBD2,ASSSLAGQETQY
TRBV19,TRBJ2-3,.,ASSITGLDTQY
TRBV5-6,TRBJ2-2,.,ATTRFGNTGELF
TRBV7-2,TRBJ2-1,.,ASSSGGREQF
TRBV30,TRBJ1-1,.,AWSVSGQAF
TRBV5-1,TRBJ2-1,.,ASTPANSYNEQF
TRBV13,TRBJ2-3,TRBD2,ASSSKSWLAGTRTYFTDTQY
TRBV29-1,TRBJ1-4,.,SVALSGDEKLF
TRBV9,TRBJ2-2,TRBD2,ASSSLADSAGELF
TRBV6-1,TRBJ1-1,.,ASRGAGTEAF